Described below is a single T cell receptor beta chain sequence and its context. The specificity of this receptor is unknown. No much larger clone is present one base from it, and per-base qualities are unavailable. The sample is drawn from a study of blood T cell repertoires in COVID-19 (dated by TCRdb to about 2020). Regarding the complete study: Samples covering the acute and convalescent phases of COVID-19 were provided by collaborators in the United States, Italy and Spain. The sample metadata nearly always contained a de-identified subject ID, COVID-19 status, age in years and sex. The repertoires were made available in a free public database intended to serve as a resource for research on the immune response to SARS-CoV-2. Deeply sampled blood TCRbeta repertoires from subjects exposed to, actively infected with, or recovered from COVID-19 were included in the dataset. HLA class I and class II types, where available, came from metadata supplied by the sample provider rather than from assay-based typing. The material from the prospective study consisted of cDNA or gDNA derived from T cells, B-cell-depleted T cells, or PBMCs. The samples were drawn from the first 160 participants of the ongoing ImmuneRACE study and from some 1,300 subjects provided by 6 global collaborators. Study-wide conclusions, independent of this receptor: The quantity of clinical and demographic metadata differed by source and by participant and was supplied without curation.

Via the germline V gene, CDR1 is SGHRS and CDR2 YFSETQ. From the cysteine up to the phenylalanine, the CDR3 has a length of 15 residues. The sequence is cut down to CDR3 DNA, 45 bases in frame from base 1. V is pruned by 4 bases and J by 9 bases, leaving 6 bases of the junction without a gene match. Whole blood was collected in K2EDTA tubes by collaborating institutions according to the institutions' own protocols. For TCRbeta analysis, collaborators shipped samples in one of three forms: frozen whole blood, isolated PBMCs, or DNA extracted from either of those sample types. TCRbeta CDR3 regions were amplified from genomic DNA using the immunoSEQ Assay, a bias-controlled multiplex PCR. As for the original processing: The number of nucleated cells in each sample was estimated by amplification of reference gene primers within the assay. Sequence reads were collapsed and filtered to measure the absolute abundance of every unique TCRbeta CDR3 rearrangement. Productive Simpson clonality was computed per sample as the square root of Simpson's diversity index over productive rearrangements. TCRdb stores this immuneACCESS table with in-frame sequences only. Part of the clones is absent; in the studies checked, under half of the shortfall reflects unresolved V genes, and no reason is known for the rest. V and J calls and clone size are as listed in that table; D and trimming were resolved from the DNA. The sample table contains about 210,000 clones; only one count was recorded for roughly 80% of them. The ten largest clones add up to roughly 6.7% of the sample.

Here the chain combines TRBV5-1 and TRBJ1-6; the central 11 bases match TRBD1. This receptor was taken from a woman in her 70s with acute or convalescent COVID-19. The source material was peripheral blood. Here is the DNA: TGCGCCAGCAGCACACGGACAGGGGGCTCTTCACCCCTCCACTTT. This translates into CASSTRTGGSSPLHF.